This T cell receptor (beta chain) derives from a study of cytotoxic CD8 clonotypes in ibrutinib-treated CLL. The CDR3 has 12 amino acids. Germline CDR1 reads SGHVS; CDR2 reads FNYEAQ. V was pared by 3 bases and J by 6 bases, with 9 bases between. The data were produced by immunoSEQ multiplex PCR, yet TCRdb's version contains in-frame clones alone and is incomplete. Counted here are 100,000 to 150,000 clones, over 75% occurring once; the ten biggest clones make up roughly 2%. The sequences come from PBMCs, collected after 24 months of ibrutinib treatment. This receptor was identified in a human donor with chronic lymphocytic leukemia. This chain connects TRBV7-6 to TRBJ2-7; D gene uncertain. CDR3: CASSFLAREQYF. The CDR3 nucleotides are TGTGCCAGCAGCTTCCTGGCGCGCGAGCAGTACTTC.